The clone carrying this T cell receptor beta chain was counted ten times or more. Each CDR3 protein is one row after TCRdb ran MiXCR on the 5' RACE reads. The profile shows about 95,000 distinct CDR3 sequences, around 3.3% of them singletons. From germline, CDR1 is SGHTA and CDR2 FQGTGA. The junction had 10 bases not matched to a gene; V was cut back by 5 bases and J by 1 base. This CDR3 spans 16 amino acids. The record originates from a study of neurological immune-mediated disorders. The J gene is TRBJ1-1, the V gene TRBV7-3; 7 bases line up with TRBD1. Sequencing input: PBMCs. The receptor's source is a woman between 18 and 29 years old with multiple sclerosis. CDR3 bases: TGTGCCAGCAGCCTATGGGGGGCAGGGGGGAACACTGAAGCTTTCTTT. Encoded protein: CASSLWGAGGNTEAFF.